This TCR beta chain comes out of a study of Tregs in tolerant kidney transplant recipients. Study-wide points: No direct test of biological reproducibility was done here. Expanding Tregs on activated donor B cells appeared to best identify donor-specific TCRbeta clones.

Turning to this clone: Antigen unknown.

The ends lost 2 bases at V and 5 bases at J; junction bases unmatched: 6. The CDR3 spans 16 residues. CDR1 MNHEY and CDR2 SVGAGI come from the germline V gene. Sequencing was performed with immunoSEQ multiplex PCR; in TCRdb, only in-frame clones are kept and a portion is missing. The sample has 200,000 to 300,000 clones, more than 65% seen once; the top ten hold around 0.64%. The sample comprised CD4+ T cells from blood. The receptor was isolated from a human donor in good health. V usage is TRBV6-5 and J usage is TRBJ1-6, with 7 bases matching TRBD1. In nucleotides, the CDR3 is TGTGCCAGCAGTTACGGGTGGGGACAGAATAATTCACCCCTCCACTTT. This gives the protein CASSYGWGQNNSPLHF.